The present T cell receptor (beta chain) was sequenced within a study of cytomegalovirus exposure and HLA in healthy donors. Per the germline V gene, CDR1 is SGHAT and CDR2 is FQDESV (reference sequence). V gave up 2 bases and J gave up 2 bases, with 13 bases separating them. There are 15 residues in the CDR3. Amplification used 60 Vbeta primers and 13 Jbeta primers. Assay: immunoSEQ multiplex PCR; the TCRdb copy retains only in-frame clones and omits some. The sample lists 100,000 or so clones, 65% to 80% occurring once. The source material was PBMCs. The chain has TRBV11-1 and TRBJ2-7; D is unresolved. This TCR came from a male donor in good health and CMV-seronegative. The CDR3 is CASSLFPSLAYEQYF. DNA of the CDR3: TGTGCCAGCAGCTTATTCCCCTCTCTAGCCTACGAGCAGTACTTC.